These 14 T cell receptor beta chains were sequenced from one sample in a study of molecular identifiers for immune sequencing clone quantification. TCRdb itself ran the PCR reads through MiXCR, one entry per CDR3 protein. The sample records under 85,000 distinct CDR3 sequences, less than 20% being singletons. The source material was naive CD8+ T cells from blood, with Jurkat cell RNA spiked in. Indicated subset: FACS-sorted CD8+CD4-CCR7+CD45RA+ naive T cells. Receptors originate from a human donor in good health. Some libraries in this study had Jurkat cell RNA spiked in.

This clonotype showed up many times. The rearrangement uses TRBV20-1 and TRBJ1-6; no firm D call. This CDR3 spans 17 amino acids. Germline V gene sequence: CDR1 DFQATT, CDR2 SNEGSKA (reference sequence). V was shortened by 0 bases and J by 6 bases, with 18 bases between the two germline ends. The CDR3 here is CSARDRHQGPSNSPLHF. The CDR3 region has the DNA TGCAGTGCTAGAGATCGTCATCAAGGACCGTCTAATTCACCCCTCCACTTT.

The V call is TRBV7-9, the J call TRBJ2-1, with D tentatively TRBD1 or TRBD2 (6 bases each). V dropped 5 bases and J dropped 0 bases, with 11 bases sitting between them. Germline values: CDR1 SEHNR, CDR2 FQNEAQ (reference sequence). This CDR3 is built from 15 residues. CDR3 DNA: TGTGCCAGCAGCGCACGGGGGCCCTCCTACAATGAGCAGTTCTTC. Amino acid sequence: CASSARGPSYNEQFF.

CDR3 in DNA: TGTGCCAGCAGCGTAGGAGGGGACACCTACGAGCAGTACTTC. It yields the protein CASSVGGDTYEQYF. The V and J genes are TRBV9 and TRBJ2-7, with a possible D match to TRBD1 (6 bases). This CDR3 is built from 14 residues. Germline V gives CDR1 SGDLS, CDR2 YYNGEE. The V and J ends lost 0 bases and 2 bases respectively, with 9 bases between them.

The chain combines TRBV7-9 with TRBJ2-7; no definite D call. Germline assignment: CDR1 SEHNR and CDR2 FQNEAQ (reference sequence). V was pared by 1 base and J by 6 bases, with 13 bases between. CDR3 size: 14 residues. CDR3 in amino acids: CASSLGVRNGEQYF. Written as DNA, the CDR3 is TGTGCCAGCAGCTTAGGGGTTCGTAACGGCGAGCAGTACTTC.

V is TRBV4-3 and J is TRBJ2-7; D might be TRBD1 or TRBD2, each matching 5 bases. This CDR3 is built from 16 residues. V was pared by 0 bases and J by 3 bases, with 15 bases between. The germline CDR1 and CDR2 sequences are LGHNA and YSLEER. The CDR3 protein is CASSQEALGVSYEQYF. CDR3 sequence (DNA): TGCGCCAGCAGCCAAGAGGCCCTGGGGGTAAGCTACGAGCAGTACTTC.

On this clonotype: The junction differs from germline at one of its ends, possibly a read error. The V and J genes are TRBV11-3 and TRBJ1-4, with D hard to call. Germline lookup yields CDR1 SGHNT and CDR2 YENEEA. The length of the CDR3 is 15 residues. The DNA for the CDR3 is TGTGCCAGCAGCCTCACGACATCCCCCAGTGAAAAACTGGTTTTT. Amino acid sequence: CASSLTTSPSEKLVF.

This clonotype was counted many times. V is TRBV7-9 and J is TRBJ1-1, with TRBD1 identical over 8 bases. In germline, CDR1 is SEHNR, CDR2 FQNEAQ (reference sequence). CDR3 length: 13 residues. The V and J ends lost 8 bases and 5 bases, in that order; junction bases with no gene match: 7. This CDR3 reads CASQGQGGTEAFF. The CDR3 DNA follows: TGTGCCAGCCAAGGACAGGGAGGGACTGAAGCTTTCTTT.

The sample holds many counts of this clonotype. The rearrangement links TRBV29-1 to TRBJ2-1; 7 bases fit TRBD2. In germline, CDR1 is SQVTM, CDR2 ANQGSEA. V dropped 3 bases and J dropped 12; count of bases not matched to a gene: 8. This CDR3 comprises 12 residues. The chain's CDR3 is CSVDPSGELQFF. CDR3 nucleotide sequence: TGCAGCGTTGACCCTAGCGGCGAATTGCAGTTCTTC.

The V gene is TRBV7-6, the J gene TRBJ2-7; the D gene is possibly TRBD1 (6 bases). This CDR3 spans 15 amino acids. Trimming shortened V by 5 bases and J by 0 bases, and 14 bases separated the two germline ends. Germline V gives CDR1 SGHVS, CDR2 FNYEAQ. The CDR3 region has the DNA TGTGCCAGCAGCCTCGGGACACTAGACTCCTACGAGCAGTACTTC. Protein: CASSLGTLDSYEQYF.

This clonotype was picked up many times. The chain links TRBV7-6 to TRBJ2-3; D unresolved. V was clipped by 0 bases and J by 5 bases, with 9 bases between them. This CDR3 comprises 14 residues. From germline, CDR1 is SGHVS and CDR2 FNYEAQ. The DNA of the CDR3 is TGTGCCAGCAGCTTAGCGCTGGGCATAGATACGCAGTATTTT. The encoded protein is CASSLALGIDTQYF.

As for this clonotype: This may stem from a read error, because a much larger clone lies one nucleotide away. The genes are TRBV27 and TRBJ1-2; 7 nucleotides agree with TRBD1. The length of the CDR3 is 15 residues. Looked up from germline, CDR1 is MNHEY and CDR2 is SMNVEV (reference sequence). The junction had 12 bases not matched to a gene; V was cut back by 4 bases and J by 7 bases. The CDR3 is CASSYSGTASAGYTF. The CDR3 DNA reads as TGTGCCAGCAGTTACTCCGGGACAGCGTCCGCTGGCTACACCTTC.

This clonotype was seen many times. The chain employs TRBV1 and TRBJ2-3; no DNA check was done on the table's D call, TRBD2. TRBV1 is marked as a pseudogene. The CDR3 runs to 15 residues. DNA of the CDR3: TGCACCAGCAGCCAAGATTCTTGGAGCGGGGGAGCGCAGTATTTT. Amino acid sequence: CTSSQDSWSGGAQYF.

Ten or more counts support this clonotype. The chain combines TRBV7-8 with TRBJ2-5, with TRBD2 matching over 9 bases. This CDR3 is 18 amino acids long. Unmatched junction bases numbered 13, after V lost 0 bases and J lost 5 bases. From germline, CDR1 is SGHVS and CDR2 FQNEAQ. In DNA, the CDR3 is TGTGCCAGCAGCTTAGCGTTGATCGGCGGGAGGGATGCCGAGACCCAGTACTTC. Translated: CASSLALIGGRDAETQYF.

This clonotype was detected ten times or more. The chain combines TRBV30 with TRBJ2-1; D is possibly TRBD1 (6 bases). The germline V gene encodes CDR1 GTSNPN and CDR2 SVGIG (reference sequence). Trimming took off 4 bases at V and 9 bases at J, with 13 bases between the two ends. This CDR3 is 12 amino acids long. In DNA form, the CDR3 reads TGTGCCTGGAATAGGGACAACATTGAGCAGTTCTTC. Encoded protein: CAWNRDNIEQFF.